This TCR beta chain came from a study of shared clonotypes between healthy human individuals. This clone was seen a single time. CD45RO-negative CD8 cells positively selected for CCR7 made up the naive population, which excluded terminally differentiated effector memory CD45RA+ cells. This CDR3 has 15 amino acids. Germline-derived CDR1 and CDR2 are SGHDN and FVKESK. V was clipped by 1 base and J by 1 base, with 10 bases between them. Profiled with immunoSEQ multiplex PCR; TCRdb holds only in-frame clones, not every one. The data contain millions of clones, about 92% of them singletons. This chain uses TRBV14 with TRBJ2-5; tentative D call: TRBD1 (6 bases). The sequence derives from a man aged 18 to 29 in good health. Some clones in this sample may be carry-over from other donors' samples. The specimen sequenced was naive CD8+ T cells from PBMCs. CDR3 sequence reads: CASSQARDTQETQYF. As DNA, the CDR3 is TGTGCCAGCAGCCAAGCGAGGGACACCCAAGAGACCCAGTACTTC.